This T cell receptor beta chain was sequenced in a study of blood T cells in healthy people across ages. The CDR3 loop spans 14 amino acids. Germline V lookup: CDR1 SQVTM, CDR2 ANQGSEA. For the second PCR, which ran for roughly 7 to 11 cycles, a sample-barcoded 5' primer and a J-beta primer mix were used. A single record per CDR3 protein comes from TCRdb applying MiXCR to the 5' RACE reads. The sample shows hundreds of thousands of distinct CDR3 sequences, approximately 52% of them seen only once. To note about this clonotype: A much larger clonotype is one base distant, so this may be a read error.

The chain recombines TRBV29-1 with TRBJ2-3; 7 bases agree with TRBD2. This clonotype originated in a woman of 80 years or more in good health. Sequencing input: blood. The CDR3 coding sequence is TGCAGCGCTGAAGATCACGGGGGGACAGATACGCAGTATTTT. It translates to CSAEDHGGTDTQYF.